These 18 T cell receptor beta chains were sequenced from one sample in a study of blood T cell repertoires in COVID-19 (dated by TCRdb to the early 2020s). Libraries were prepared through the immunoSEQ multiplex PCR assay. Entries here come from immuneACCESS through TCRdb and include only in-frame sequences with V and J called. Some clones fail to appear in such tables; in the studies checked, an unresolved V gene covers under half of the shortfall, and the cause of the remainder is unknown. Counted in this sample were around 120,000 clones; over 55% of them appeared once. The top ten hold over 2% of the sample. Material for sequencing was peripheral blood. The source of these receptors is a woman in her 70s with acute or convalescent COVID-19.

The chain uses TRBV28 and TRBJ1-2, with 10 bases fitting TRBD1. Looked up from germline, CDR1 is MDHEN and CDR2 is SYDVKM. The CDR3 is 14 amino acids. Trimming removed 5 bases from V and 3 bases from J; junction bases left unmatched: 3. Here the CDR3 DNA reads TGTGCCAGCAGTGGCGGGACAGGGGACTATGGCTACACCTTC. Translation: CASSGGTGDYGYTF.

The genes are TRBV5-4 and TRBJ1-4, with 12 bases identical to TRBD1. CDR1 and CDR2 (germline): SGHNT, YYREEE (reference sequence). The CDR3 sequence is 17 residues long. V trimming: 4 bases; J trimming: 7 bases; junction bases outside the gene matches: 11. The chain's CDR3 is CASSPGQGAIIGEKLFF. CDR3 DNA sequence: TGTGCCAGCAGCCCGGGACAGGGGGCGATCATCGGTGAAAAACTGTTTTTT.

The gene calls are TRBV6-5 and TRBJ1-1, with D maybe TRBD1 (5 bases). The V end lost 6 bases, the J end lost 8 bases, and 16 bases lay between the germline ends. Germline V gene lookup returns CDR1 MNHEY and CDR2 SVGAGI. This CDR3 is 13 amino acids long. The CDR3 sequence: CASRRTGTPEAFF. The CDR3 bases are TGTGCCAGCAGACGAACAGGCACCCCAGAAGCTTTCTTT.

The J gene is TRBJ1-4, the V gene TRBV5-4; tentative D call: TRBD1 (5 bases). Per the germline V gene, CDR1 is SGHNT and CDR2 is YYREEE (reference sequence). The CDR3 has 14 amino acids. With 3 bases removed from V and 7 bases from J, the gap between germline ends came to 13 bases. The CDR3 DNA follows: TGTGCCAGCAGCTGGGGACGGGAGAGTGAAAAACTGTTTTTT. Protein: CASSWGRESEKLFF.

J is TRBJ2-2 and V is TRBV6-5; 8 bases map to TRBD1. CDR3 size: 14 residues. J was trimmed by 9 bases and V by 6 bases; bases with no gene match: 9. Germline lookup yields CDR1 MNHEY and CDR2 SVGAGI. The chain's CDR3 is CASSPGTGGWELFF. The CDR3 region has the DNA TGTGCCAGCAGCCCCGGGACAGGAGGTTGGGAGCTGTTTTTT.

This chain uses TRBV5-1 with TRBJ2-5, with 8 bases aligning to TRBD2. The trim removed 1 base at V and 4 bases at J, leaving 3 bases unmatched. CDR1 is SGHRS, CDR2 YFSETQ, per germline. This CDR3 comprises 14 residues. The CDR3 region is CASSLWREAETQYF. Here the CDR3 DNA reads TGCGCCAGCAGCTTGTGGCGGGAGGCAGAGACCCAGTACTTC. Full variable domain (rest looked up from reference TRBV5-1 and TRBJ2-5): KAGVTQTPRYLIKTRGQQVTLSCSPISGHRSVSWYQQTPGQGLQFLFEYFSETQRNKGNFPGRFSGRQFSNSRSEMNVSTLELGDSALYLCASSLWREAETQYFGPGTRLLVL.

The CDR3 DNA sequence: TGTGCCAGCAGCTTGGTGGGGGGAGTCACTGAAGCTTTCTTT. This encodes CASSLVGGVTEAFF. The chain carries TRBV7-9 and TRBJ1-1; a possible D gene is TRBD1 (5 bases). The CDR3 contains 14 residues. Trimming pared 3 bases from V and 4 bases from J, leaving 12 bases between. In germline, CDR1 is SEHNR, CDR2 FQNEAQ (reference sequence). The full variable domain, its missing parts supplied by reference TRBV7-9 and TRBJ1-1, is DTGVSQNPRHKITKRGQNVTFRCDPISEHNRLYWYRQTLGQGPEFLTYFQNEAQLEKSRLLSDRFSAERPKGSFSTLEIQRTEQGDSAMYLCASSLVGGVTEAFFGQGTRLTVV.

The chain has TRBV5-1 and TRBJ1-1; D is possibly TRBD1 (5 bases). With 5 bases removed from V and 1 base from J, the gap between germline ends came to 9 bases. Germline CDR1 SGHRS, CDR2 YFSETQ. The CDR3 sequence is 13 residues long. The CDR3 DNA is TGCGCCAGCAGGGGGCGGGAGAACACTGAAGCTTTCTTT. Translation: CASRGRENTEAFF.

This chain uses TRBV11-2 with TRBJ1-4; 8 positions match TRBD1. The germline V gene encodes CDR1 SGHAT and CDR2 FQNNGV. This CDR3 has 15 residues. V shed 5 bases, J shed 5 bases, and the junction held 7 bases outside the gene matches. The CDR3 region is CASSPDRGRNEKLFF. The CDR3 coding sequence is TGTGCCAGCAGCCCCGACAGGGGCAGAAATGAAAAACTGTTTTTT.

This clone came up many times. The chain joins TRBV28 to TRBJ1-2; D gene uncertain. Germline values: CDR1 MDHEN, CDR2 SYDVKM. The CDR3 runs to 13 residues. V was shortened by 6 bases and J by 8 bases, with 16 bases between the two germline ends. CDR3 DNA sequence: TGTGCCAGCAGACCCCCCTCCGGGAGAGGCTACACCTTC. It is translated as CASRPPSGRGYTF.

This clone has just a few counts. The gene calls are TRBV11-3 and TRBJ1-4, with TRBD1 matching over 8 bases. The V segment lost 7 bases and the J segment 0 bases; nucleotides outside the gene matches: 16. This CDR3 is built from 19 residues. Germline CDR1 and CDR2: SGHNT and YENEEA. CDR3 residues: CASNPTGGPRPATNEKLFF. The CDR3 DNA follows: TGTGCCAGCAACCCAACAGGGGGACCTCGTCCGGCAACTAATGAAAAACTGTTTTTT.

The J gene is TRBJ1-6, the V gene TRBV25-1, with D possibly being TRBD1 (5 bases). The CDR3 spans 15 residues. The V and J ends lost 2 bases and 12 bases respectively, with 17 bases between them. Germline V gene lookup returns CDR1 MGHDK and CDR2 SYGVNS. CDR3 coding DNA: TGTGCCAGCAGTGAACTGACAGCACCGCCCCAACCCCTCCACTTT. Encoded protein: CASSELTAPPQPLHF.

The chain is built from TRBV7-6 and TRBJ2-2; TRBD2 aligns across 11 bases. From germline, CDR1 is SGHVS and CDR2 FNYEAQ. This CDR3 comprises 17 residues. The J segment lost 7 bases and the V segment lost 5 bases, leaving 12 bases of the junction unmatched. The CDR3 DNA follows: TGTGCCAGCAGCAAGGGACTAGCGGCCCTTGGGATCGGGGAGCTGTTTTTT. Amino acid sequence: CASSKGLAALGIGELFF.

This clone has just a few counts. The rearrangement joins TRBV7-6 to TRBJ1-3, with 7 nucleotides matching TRBD1. The germline V gene encodes CDR1 SGHVS and CDR2 FNYEAQ. V was pared by 4 bases and J by 2 bases, with 5 bases of the junction left unmatched. CDR3 length: 15 amino acids. The CDR3 loop reads CASSSARGPGNTIYF. The CDR3 bases are TGTGCCAGCAGCTCCGCGAGGGGGCCTGGAAACACCATATATTTT. The full variable domain, with the rest looked up from reference TRBV7-6 and TRBJ1-3, is GAGVSQSPRYKVTKRGQDVALRCDPISGHVSLYWYRQALGQGPEFLTYFNYEAQQDKSGLPNDRFSAERPEGSISTLTIQRTEQRDSAMYRCASSSARGPGNTIYFGEGSWLTVV.

There are a few counts of this clone. The chain has TRBV18 and TRBJ2-7; TRBD2 aligns across 7 bases. V shed 3 bases, J shed 6 bases, and the junction held 8 bases outside the gene matches. This CDR3 region has 14 residues. From germline, CDR1 is KGHSH and CDR2 LQKENI. DNA for the CDR3: TGTGCCAGCTCACCGACTCCCGGGACTATCGAGCAGTACTTC. Translating it yields CASSPTPGTIEQYF.

This chain uses TRBV10-3 with TRBJ2-3, with D maybe TRBD2 (6 bases). This CDR3 is 12 amino acids long. Trimming shortened V by 2 bases and J by 9 bases, and 9 bases separated the two germline ends. Germline values: CDR1 ENHRY, CDR2 SYGVKD. The CDR3 reads CAISEGAGTQYF. CDR3 in DNA: TGTGCCATCAGTGAGGGCGCGGGGACGCAGTATTTT.

This clone has a single count. V gene TRBV19 combines with J gene TRBJ1-1; tentatively, D is TRBD1 (6 bases). V was trimmed by 2 bases and J by 1 base, leaving 8 bases between them. The CDR3 is 14 residues long. Germline V gives CDR1 LNHDA, CDR2 SQIVND (reference sequence). Here the CDR3 DNA reads TGTGCCAGTAGTATAACAGGGTGGAACACTGAAGCTTTCTTT. Its protein is CASSITGWNTEAFF.

This chain links TRBV27 with TRBJ2-7; 9 bases map to TRBD2. The CDR3 contains 14 residues. The J segment lost 4 bases and the V segment lost 4 bases, leaving 5 bases of the junction unmatched. Germline V lookup: CDR1 MNHEY, CDR2 SMNVEV (reference sequence). The CDR3 spells CASSSLAGYYEQYF. The CDR3, as DNA: TGTGCCAGCAGTTCCCTAGCGGGGTATTACGAGCAGTACTTC.